A single sample is the source of the 8 T cell receptor beta chains below, sequenced in a study of response to subunit inactivated influenza vaccine. One entry per CDR3 protein, called by TCRdb with MiXCR from the RT-PCR reads. Altogether about 780,000 distinct CDR3 sequences are present, less than 20% being singletons, with the ten largest covering approximately 11%. Sequencing was performed on PBMCs from blood, taken 5 days after vaccination. These receptors all come from a man between 50 and 59 years old who received an inactivated influenza vaccine.

The V call is TRBV10-2, the J call TRBJ2-3; 15 positions match TRBD2. V gave up 6 bases and J gave up 0 bases; unmatched junction bases: 13. CDR1 and CDR2 from the germline V gene are WSHSY and SAAADI. The CDR3 contains 20 residues. The CDR3 DNA is TGCGCCAGCAGCCTACCTGGACTAGCGGGGGGGTTTACTAGCACAGATACGCAGTATTTT. It yields the protein CASSLPGLAGGFTSTDTQYF.

In its sample, this clonotype was seen a few times. The chain couples TRBV9 to TRBJ2-2, with D possibly being TRBD1 or TRBD2 (6 bases each). The V end lost 0 bases, the J end lost 9 bases, and 12 bases lay between the germline ends. The germline gives CDR1 SGDLS, CDR2 YYNGEE. The CDR3 extends over 14 amino acids. The CDR3 region is CASSVEGGGRELFF. CDR3 coding DNA: TGTGCCAGCAGCGTAGAAGGGGGAGGCCGGGAGCTGTTTTTT.

V gene TRBV4-3 combines with J gene TRBJ1-2; D remains ambiguous. V dropped 4 bases and J dropped 4 bases, with 16 bases sitting between them. The V gene's germline CDR1 is LGHNA and CDR2 YSLEER. The CDR3 is made up of 15 amino acids. CDR3 sequence (DNA): TGCGCCAGCAGCCGAAATCGGGGTATTTCCTATGGCTACACCTTC. Its translation: CASSRNRGISYGYTF.

The rearrangement uses TRBV20-1 and TRBJ2-7; the D gene is possibly TRBD2 (5 bases). The CDR3 is made up of 14 amino acids. V lost 7 bases, J lost 3 bases, and 19 bases lay in between. Germline assignment: CDR1 DFQATT and CDR2 SNEGSKA (reference sequence). The CDR3 loop reads CSVCNGEYLYEQYF. The CDR3 DNA reads as TGCAGTGTATGTAACGGGGAGTACCTCTACGAGCAGTACTTC.

DNA of the CDR3: TGTGCCAGCAGGGACCAGACAGTCCCAAACGAGCAGTACTTC. Encoded protein: CASRDQTVPNEQYF. V is TRBV12-3 or TRBV12-4 and J is TRBJ2-7; tentatively, D is TRBD1 (5 bases). Trimming took 6 bases from V and 5 from J, leaving 17 bases between them. The CDR3 has 14 amino acids.

The chain uses TRBV9 and TRBJ2-1, with 11 bases identical to TRBD2. Germline V gene sequence: CDR1 SGDLS, CDR2 YYNGEE. V lost 1 base, J lost 6 bases, and 3 bases stayed unmatched. The CDR3 spans 15 residues. The CDR3 is CASSVLAGGSNEQFF. The CDR3 nucleotides read TGTGCCAGCAGCGTACTAGCGGGGGGCAGCAATGAGCAGTTCTTC.

This chain uses TRBV7-8 with TRBJ2-3; tentatively, D is TRBD2 (6 bases). The CDR3 loop spans 15 amino acids. In germline, CDR1 is SGHVS, CDR2 FQNEAQ. Trimming left V 1 base short and J 2 bases short, with 10 bases between. The CDR3 coding sequence is TGTGCCAGCAGCTTAGAGGCGGGGTACACAGATACGCAGTATTTT. Translation gives CASSLEAGYTDTQYF.

The gene calls are TRBV4-2 and TRBJ2-3, with 10 bases lining up with TRBD2. Trimming cost V 4 bases and J 1 base; bases outside gene matches: 5. Germline assignment: CDR1 LGHNA and CDR2 YNFKEQ. The CDR3 runs to 16 residues. DNA of the CDR3: TGTGCCAGCAGCCTCTTAGGGACTAGCGGCACAGATACGCAGTATTTT. It yields the protein CASSLLGTSGTDTQYF.